What follows are 10 T cell receptor beta chains derived from one specimen sequenced in a study of cytomegalovirus exposure and HLA in healthy donors. In the PCR, 60 Vbeta and 13 Jbeta primers were used. The data were produced by immunoSEQ multiplex PCR, yet TCRdb's version contains in-frame clones alone and is incomplete. The sample has about 160,000 clones; roughly 84% are singletons. What was sequenced was PBMCs. The receptors come from a man younger than 40 in good health and CMV-seronegative.

A single count supports this clone. The V and J genes are TRBV4-1 and TRBJ1-1; D is perhaps TRBD1 (5 bases). V gave up 4 bases and J gave up 4 bases, with 10 bases separating them. CDR1 is MGHRA and CDR2 is YSYEKL in the germline V gene. The CDR3 runs 13 residues. As DNA, the CDR3 is TGCGCCAGCAGCCGGGGCCCGCCCACTGAAGCTTTCTTT. Residues: CASSRGPPTEAFF.

The chain carries TRBV4-3 and TRBJ2-7; 7 bases fit TRBD1. V lost 4 bases and J lost 5; bases outside the gene matches: 8. This CDR3 contains 14 residues. Germline values: CDR1 LGHNA, CDR2 YSLEER. The CDR3 DNA follows: TGCGCCAGCAGCCCCGCAGGGGGAAGTGACGAGCAGTACTTC. Its translation: CASSPAGGSDEQYF.

The J gene is TRBJ2-2, the V gene TRBV4-2; no clear D gene. Trimming cost V 1 base and J 2 bases, with 5 bases left between them. Germline CDR1 reads LGHNA; CDR2 reads YNFKEQ. The CDR3 runs 14 residues. The CDR3 region has the DNA TGTGCCAGCAGCCAAGCATCAAACACCGGGGAGCTGTTTTTT. This gives the protein CASSQASNTGELFF.

The chain has TRBV9 and TRBJ2-5; TRBD2 aligns across 7 bases. The better agreement between TRBJ2-7 and the DNA end casts doubt on the J call. Germline V lookup: CDR1 SGDLS, CDR2 YYNGEE. The CDR3 length is 15 residues. CDR3 nucleotide sequence: TGTGCCAGCAGCGTAGGGGAGGGGATAGACTACGAGCAGTACTTC. As protein: CASSVGEGIDYEQYF.

The chain employs TRBV4-1 and TRBJ2-1; 12 bases agree with TRBD2. V was pared by 4 bases and J by 2 bases, with 3 bases of the junction left unmatched. Germline loops: CDR1 MGHRA, CDR2 YSYEKL. This CDR3 region has 16 residues. The CDR3, as DNA: TGCGCCAGCAGCCCCCGGACTAGCGGGACCTACAATGAGCAGTTCTTC. This translates into CASSPRTSGTYNEQFF.

The rearrangement uses TRBV7-9 and TRBJ2-5; 8 bases map to TRBD1. This CDR3 has 13 amino acids. CDR1 and CDR2 (germline): SEHNR, FQNEAQ (reference sequence). V lost 7 bases, J lost 5 bases, and 6 bases stayed unmatched. CDR3 DNA: TGTGCCAGCATCCAAACAGGGGGGGAGACCCAGTACTTC. Translation gives CASIQTGGETQYF. Full variable domain (rest looked up from reference TRBV7-9 and TRBJ2-5): DTGVSQNPRHKITKRGQNVTFRCDPISEHNRLYWYRQTLGQGPEFLTYFQNEAQLEKSRLLSDRFSAERPKGSFSTLEIQRTEQGDSAMYLCASIQTGGETQYFGPGTRLLVL.

In its sample, this clone was seen a few times. V and J are TRBV7-9 and TRBJ1-1, with D perhaps matching TRBD1 (6 bases). Between the trimmed V and J ends, which lost 4 bases and 0 bases, there was a span of 15 bases. Germline-derived CDR1 and CDR2 are SEHNR and FQNEAQ (reference sequence). This CDR3 contains 16 residues. DNA of the CDR3: TGTGCCAGCAGCTACAGGGCCCGGGCTTTGAACACTGAAGCTTTCTTT. Its translation is CASSYRARALNTEAFF.

This rearrangement joins TRBV2 to TRBJ2-1, with 10 bases aligning to TRBD2. This CDR3 comprises 17 residues. Germline V gene lookup returns CDR1 SNHLY and CDR2 FYNNEI. Germline trimming cut 4 bases from V and 0 bases from J; bases unmatched to any gene: 6. CDR3 in DNA: TGTGCCAGCAGTGGCAGGGGACTAGCGAGCTCCTACAATGAGCAGTTCTTC. It codes for CASSGRGLASSYNEQFF.

In its sample, this clone was seen a few times. Relative to the germline gene, one junction end is altered; a read error may explain this. The rearrangement uses TRBV5-4 and TRBJ2-5, with D possibly TRBD1 on 6 matching bases. CDR3 length equals 14 residues. Germline CDR1 and CDR2: SGHNT and YYREEE (reference sequence). The CDR3 DNA is TGTGCCAGCAGCCGCAACCAGGGACAAGAGAGCCAGTACTTC. Its translation: CASSRNQGQESQYF.

The chain is built from TRBV7-9 and TRBJ1-2; TRBD1 agrees at 7 bases. Losses at the gene ends were 7 bases for V and 8 bases for J; bases not matched to a gene: 13. There are 14 residues in the CDR3. Germline V gene sequence: CDR1 SEHNR, CDR2 FQNEAQ (reference sequence). The CDR3 spells CASTSHEGALGYTF. The CDR3 DNA sequence: TGTGCCAGCACCTCCCACGAGGGGGCGTTAGGCTACACCTTC. The full variable domain, completed using reference TRBV7-9 and TRBJ1-2, is DTGVSQNPRHKITKRGQNVTFRCDPISEHNRLYWYRQTLGQGPEFLTYFQNEAQLEKSRLLSDRFSAERPKGSFSTLEIQRTEQGDSAMYLCASTSHEGALGYTFGSGTRLTVV.